The 25 T cell receptor beta chains below come from one sample, sequenced in a study of blood T cell repertoires in COVID-19. Sequencing used immunoSEQ multiplex PCR; TCRdb keeps in-frame clones, though not all of them. The sample shows 500,000 to 600,000 clones, approximately 91% of them seen only once. The sequenced material came from peripheral blood. The receptors were gathered from a woman aged 50 to 60 with COVID-19, enrolled during active disease.

This chain links TRBV6-6 with TRBJ1-6, with 7 positions matching TRBD1. The V gene end was trimmed by 6 bases and the J gene end by 7 bases; junction bases not matched to a gene: 9. The germline gives CDR1 MNHNY, CDR2 SVGAGI (reference sequence). This CDR3 region has 15 residues. CDR3 nucleotide sequence: TGTGCCAGCAGCCAAGAGGGGGCTAAGAATTCACCCCTCCACTTT. It encodes CASSQEGAKNSPLHF.

Concerning this clone itself: Germline and junction disagree at one end, which may indicate a read error. The chain couples TRBV24-1 to TRBJ2-1; tentatively, D is TRBD1 (5 bases). Germline-derived CDR1 and CDR2 are KGHDR and SFDVKD. This CDR3 has 16 residues. CDR3 residues: CATSDLRDSSSNEQFF. The CDR3, as DNA: TGTGCCACCAGTGATTTGCGAGACAGTTCCTCCAATGAGCAGTTCTTC.

The rearrangement uses TRBV30 and TRBJ2-1; 9 bases are a match to TRBD2. Germline values: CDR1 GTSNPN, CDR2 SVGIG (reference sequence). J lost 3 bases, V lost 0 bases, and 3 bases had no gene match. CDR3 size: 15 residues. CDR3: CAWSVGAGGYNEQFF. The DNA of the CDR3 is TGTGCCTGGAGTGTAGGAGCGGGGGGCTACAATGAGCAGTTCTTC.

The CDR3 loop is CASSIGGYNSPLHF. CDR3 DNA sequence: TGTGCCAGTAGTATAGGAGGGTATAATTCACCCCTCCACTTT. The chain employs TRBV19 and TRBJ1-6; D unclear. CDR1 is LNHDA and CDR2 is SQIVND in the germline V gene (reference sequence). The V end was cut by 1 base, the J end by 4 bases, with 5 bases between. CDR3 length: 14 amino acids.

The chain couples TRBV30 to TRBJ2-1; D is perhaps TRBD2 (5 bases). V was shortened by 1 base and J by 2 bases, with 18 bases between the two germline ends. CDR3 length: 17 amino acids. The germline gives CDR1 GTSNPN, CDR2 SVGIG (reference sequence). The CDR3 sequence: CAWSAYRTPSTYNEQFF. CDR3 in DNA: TGTGCCTGGAGTGCATATCGGACTCCCTCTACCTACAATGAGCAGTTCTTC.

V gene TRBV28 combines with J gene TRBJ2-7, with TRBD1 matching over 9 bases. Germline V lookup: CDR1 MDHEN, CDR2 SYDVKM. This CDR3 is 14 amino acids long. Trimming cost V 5 bases and J 4 bases; bases outside gene matches: 6. The CDR3 bases are TGTGCCAGCAGTGCCCGGGACAGGGCGTACGAGCAGTACTTC. Its protein product is CASSARDRAYEQYF.

The CDR3 protein is CASSLLSSGANVLTF. As DNA, the CDR3 is TGCGCCAGCAGCTTGTTGTCATCTGGGGCCAACGTCCTGACTTTC. The rearrangement joins TRBV5-1 to TRBJ2-6; D is ambiguous. The CDR3 totals 15 residues. CDR1 and CDR2 from the germline V gene are SGHRS and YFSETQ. Trimming removed 1 base at V and 1 base at J, with 6 bases between.

The chain couples TRBV19 to TRBJ2-1; tentative D call: TRBD1 (5 bases). The length of the CDR3 is 12 residues. V lost 4 bases to trimming and J lost 15 bases, with 16 bases between them. Germline assignment: CDR1 LNHDA and CDR2 SQIVND (reference sequence). The CDR3 loop is CASSTPRVGPFF. For the CDR3, the DNA is TGTGCCAGTAGTACCCCCCGGGTGGGGCCGTTCTTC.

This chain links TRBV14 with TRBJ1-2; D gene unclear. This CDR3 has 12 amino acids. V gave up 0 bases and J gave up 4 bases, with 3 bases separating them. CDR1 is SGHDN and CDR2 is FVKESK in the germline V gene. The CDR3 protein is CASSQEAYGYTF. The DNA for the CDR3 is TGTGCCAGCAGCCAAGAGGCCTATGGCTACACCTTC.

V usage is TRBV19 and J usage is TRBJ1-4; 7 bases line up with TRBD1. There are 17 residues in the CDR3. The J segment lost 5 bases and the V segment lost 3 bases, leaving 12 bases of the junction unmatched. Germline V gene lookup returns CDR1 LNHDA and CDR2 SQIVND (reference sequence). CDR3 DNA: TGTGCCAGTAGTATCGGGCCCTACAGGGGCCTCAATGAAAAACTGTTTTTT. It specifies CASSIGPYRGLNEKLFF.

Written as DNA, the CDR3 is TGTGCCAGCAGCCAAGGGGGGGTCTATGGCTACACCTTC. It encodes CASSQGGVYGYTF. The chain has TRBV5-4 and TRBJ1-2; tentatively, D is TRBD1 (6 bases). V lost 4 bases, J lost 4 bases, and 11 bases lay in between. CDR3 length equals 13 residues. CDR1 SGHNT and CDR2 YYREEE come from the germline V gene (reference sequence).

J is TRBJ2-7 and V is TRBV3-1 (or the pseudogene TRBV3-2), with D possibly being TRBD2 (5 bases). V was cut by 2 bases and J by 0 bases, with 8 bases left in between. This CDR3 region has 14 residues. Looked up from germline, CDR1 is LGHDT and CDR2 is YNNKEL (reference sequence). Here the CDR3 reads CASSQRLPSYEQYF. In DNA form, the CDR3 reads TGTGCCAGCAGCCAAAGACTACCCTCCTACGAGCAGTACTTC.

The rearrangement links TRBV2 to TRBJ2-1, with a tentative D call TRBD1 (5 bases). The germline gives CDR1 SNHLY, CDR2 FYNNEI. The length of the CDR3 is 12 residues. V was trimmed by 8 bases and J by 4 bases, leaving 9 bases between them. Written as DNA, the CDR3 is TGTGCCAGCGGAACAGGATACAATGAGCAGTTCTTC. Translation: CASGTGYNEQFF. The whole variable domain, remainder taken from reference TRBV2 and TRBJ2-1, is EPEVTQTPSHQVTQMGQEVILRCVPISNHLYFYWYRQILGQKVEFLVSFYNNEISEKSEIFDDQFSVERPDGSNFTLKIRSTKLEDSAMYFCASGTGYNEQFFGPGTRLTVL.

The CDR3 loop is CASGQPYNSPLHF. In nucleotides, the CDR3 is TGTGCCAGCGGACAGCCCTATAATTCACCCCTCCACTTT. The chain employs TRBV6-5 and TRBJ1-6, with a tentative D call TRBD1 (6 bases). CDR3 size: 13 residues. Germline CDR1 reads MNHEY; CDR2 reads SVGAGI. Trimming took off 8 bases at V and 2 bases at J, with 7 bases between the two ends.

This sequence joins TRBV19 and TRBJ1-2; TRBD1 matches at 7 bases. V trimming: 5 bases; J trimming: 4 bases; junction bases outside the gene matches: 10. CDR3 length: 15 residues. Germline loops: CDR1 LNHDA, CDR2 SQIVND (reference sequence). The CDR3 sequence is CASSETGDPIYGYTF. The CDR3 DNA sequence: TGTGCCAGTAGTGAAACAGGGGATCCCATCTATGGCTACACCTTC.

In DNA, the CDR3 is TGTGCCAGCAGCTTAGCCCAGGCTACCGGGGAGCTGTTTTTT. Translating gives CASSLAQATGELFF. The V gene is TRBV11-3, the J gene TRBJ2-2, with D unclear. Germline V lookup: CDR1 SGHNT, CDR2 YENEEA. The V end lost 1 base, the J end lost 5 bases, and 8 bases lay between the germline ends. The length of the CDR3 is 14 residues.

The chain carries TRBV11-2 and TRBJ2-7; D is unclear. The CDR3 covers 12 residues. CDR1 SGHAT and CDR2 FQNNGV come from the germline V gene. The V end was cut by 5 bases, the J end by 2 bases, with 7 bases between. The CDR3 DNA reads TGTGCCAGCAGCGGGCCGGCCTACGAGCAGTACTTC. This codes for CASSGPAYEQYF.

This clone was counted only a few times. The chain has TRBV9 and TRBJ1-1; no clear D gene. Germline V gene sequence: CDR1 SGDLS, CDR2 YYNGEE. V was shortened by 0 bases and J by 3 bases, with 9 bases between the two germline ends. CDR3 length: 14 amino acids. CDR3 coding DNA: TGTGCCAGCAGCGTAGCGGACGGGGACACTGAAGCTTTCTTT. This gives the protein CASSVADGDTEAFF. Based on the CDR3 plus reference TRBV9 and TRBJ1-1, the full variable domain is DSGVTQTPKHLITATGQRVTLRCSPRSGDLSVYWYQQSLDQGLQFLIQYYNGEERAKGNILERFSAQQFPDLHSELNLSSLELGDSALYFCASSVADGDTEAFFGQGTRLTVV.

The V gene is TRBV12-3 or TRBV12-4, the J gene TRBJ2-1; possibly TRBD1 for D (5 bases). CDR3 length: 12 amino acids. The V end was cut by 7 bases, the J end by 7 bases, with 11 bases between. This CDR3 reads CASNAAGNEQFF. The CDR3 DNA sequence: TGTGCCAGCAACGCGGCAGGGAATGAGCAGTTCTTC.

Notes on this clone: One end of the junction is discordant with germline, which a read error may explain. The CDR3 DNA sequence: TGTGTCACCAGTGACCCCCGCAGGGTCGACTATGGCTACACCTTC. Its protein is CVTSDPRRVDYGYTF. The chain is built from TRBV24-1 and TRBJ1-2; D might be TRBD1 (5 bases). The CDR3 is made up of 15 amino acids. Per germline, CDR1 KGHDR and CDR2 SFDVKD.

The CDR3: CASSYRFSAGAGAFF. The DNA of the CDR3 is TGTGCCAGCAGTTACCGATTTTCCGCAGGCGCGGGAGCTTTCTTT. The chain uses TRBV6-5 and TRBJ1-1, with D hard to call. Trimming cost V 2 bases and J 10 bases, with 20 bases left between them. The length of the CDR3 is 15 residues. Germline CDR1 and CDR2: MNHEY and SVGAGI.

V usage is TRBV5-4 and J usage is TRBJ2-3; 13 bases are shared with TRBD2. The J segment lost 4 bases and the V segment lost 4 bases, leaving 9 bases of the junction unmatched. The CDR3 has 17 amino acids. CDR1 and CDR2 from the germline V gene are SGHNT and YYREEE (reference sequence). The CDR3 DNA reads TGTGCCAGCAGCGGGTGGACTAGCGGGGGAGACCCAGATACGCAGTATTTT. Protein: CASSGWTSGGDPDTQYF.

This clone was counted a single time. V and J are TRBV5-1 and TRBJ2-7; 8 bases map to TRBD1. Germline lookup yields CDR1 SGHRS and CDR2 YFSETQ. With 0 bases clipped from V and 3 bases from J, the junction kept 5 bases outside the gene matches. The CDR3 consists of 15 residues. CDR3 loop: CASSLDSGQGYEQYF. Here the CDR3 DNA reads TGCGCCAGCAGCTTGGACTCCGGACAGGGCTACGAGCAGTACTTC.

A few counts support this clone. The gene calls are TRBV15 and TRBJ1-5; a weak D match, TRBD1 (6 bases). V was trimmed by 3 bases and J by 6 bases, leaving 12 bases between them. The germline V gene has CDR1 LNHNV and CDR2 YYDKDF (reference sequence). This CDR3 comprises 14 residues. CDR3 DNA: TGTGCCACCAGCAGTAAACAGGGCATTCAGCCCCAGCATTTT. It is translated as CATSSKQGIQPQHF.

This sequence joins TRBV13 and TRBJ2-4; D is uncertain. CDR3 length equals 15 residues. Germline CDR1 PRHDT, CDR2 FYEKMQ (reference sequence). V was trimmed by 5 bases and J by 3 bases, leaving 14 bases between them. This CDR3 reads CASSPPLVGKNIQYF. The CDR3 DNA reads as TGTGCCAGCAGCCCCCCGTTAGTCGGCAAAAACATTCAGTACTTC.